This T cell receptor (beta chain) was captured in a study of neurological immune-mediated disorders. This clonotype came up many times. 5'RACE with 10-nucleotide random UMIs produced the cDNA. Sequencing runs each generated in excess of 160 million TCR-beta sequences derived from 15-18 subjects. MiXCR, run by TCRdb on the 5' RACE reads, gives a single entry per CDR3 protein. This sample carries about 50,000 distinct CDR3 sequences, 10% to 13% of them seen once, and the ten largest clones take over 4%. CDR3 size: 15 residues. Germline V gene data show CDR1 as SQVTM and CDR2 as ANQGSEA. V lost 6 bases and J lost 2; bases outside the gene matches: 12.

Sequencing was done on a sample of PBMCs. This TCR derives from a man between 65 and 85 years old with HTLV-1-associated myelopathy (HAM/TSP). The chain recombines TRBV29-1 with TRBJ2-5, with 7 positions matching TRBD2. The CDR3 sequence: CSVGERGQEQETQYF. CDR3 nucleotide sequence: TGCAGCGTGGGAGAGCGGGGCCAGGAACAAGAGACCCAGTACTTC.